This entry lists 21 T cell receptor beta chains sequenced from one sample in a study of shared clonotypes between healthy human individuals. Libraries were prepared by immunoSEQ multiplex PCR; TCRdb keeps only in-frame clonotypes and omits some of them. The repertoire holds under 300,000 clones, with 65% as singletons. Sequencing used memory CD4+ T cells sorted from blood. Noted subset: CD45RA-negative fraction. The receptors here all came from a man aged 25-40 years in good health.

The chain couples TRBV18 to TRBJ2-4, with D hard to call. CDR3 length equals 18 residues. Germline V gene lookup returns CDR1 KGHSH and CDR2 LQKENI. V lost 2 bases, J lost 1 base, and 18 bases lay in between. The CDR3 region is CASSPFLPDHSAKNIQYF. The CDR3 bases are TGTGCCAGCTCACCATTTCTTCCGGACCACTCCGCCAAAAACATTCAGTACTTC.

CDR3 residues: CASSLVPNTEAFF. In DNA form, the CDR3 reads TGTGCCAGCAGCTTGGTACCGAACACTGAAGCTTTCTTT. J is TRBJ1-1 and V is TRBV11-2, with no clear D. Trimming took off 3 bases at V and 1 base at J, with 6 bases between the two ends. The CDR3 contains 13 residues. From germline, CDR1 is SGHAT and CDR2 FQNNGV. Combining the CDR3 with reference TRBV11-2 and TRBJ1-1 gives the whole variable domain EAGVAQSPRYKIIEKRQSVAFWCNPISGHATLYWYQQILGQGPKLLIQFQNNGVVDDSQLPKDRFSAERLKGVDSTLKIQPAKLEDSAVYLCASSLVPNTEAFFGQGTRLTVV.

CDR3 in amino acids: CASSGGPQSDTQYF. CDR3 nucleotides: TGTGCCAGCAGCGGAGGGCCCCAGTCCGATACGCAGTATTTT. The J gene is TRBJ2-3, the V gene TRBV5-4, with D possibly TRBD2 on 6 matching bases. V shed 4 bases and J shed 6 bases, with 15 bases lying between them. Germline values: CDR1 SGHNT, CDR2 YYREEE (reference sequence). The CDR3 is made up of 14 amino acids.

This clone was seen only a few times. This chain connects TRBV14 to TRBJ1-5, with 8 bases lining up with TRBD1. The junction had 2 bases not matched to a gene; V was cut back by 4 bases and J by 6 bases. This CDR3 region has 13 residues. Germline lookup yields CDR1 SGHDN and CDR2 FVKESK. CDR3 sequence: CASSRGQAQPQHF. The CDR3 DNA follows: TGTGCCAGCAGCCGGGGACAGGCTCAGCCCCAGCATTTT.

This chain links TRBV11-2 with TRBJ2-7; D possibly matches TRBD1 or TRBD2 (6 bases each). Germline values: CDR1 SGHAT, CDR2 FQNNGV. V lost 3 bases and J lost 2, with 11 bases in between. This CDR3 spans 14 amino acids. The CDR3 DNA reads as TGTGCCAGCAGCTTTTGGGGGGCAACCTACGAGCAGTACTTC. Its protein is CASSFWGATYEQYF.

The chain recombines TRBV7-8 with TRBJ2-1; weak D call: TRBD1 (5 bases). The CDR3 runs 14 residues. The V and J ends lost 8 bases and 9 bases respectively, with 20 bases between them. Germline V gives CDR1 SGHVS, CDR2 FQNEAQ. The CDR3 region has the DNA TGTGCCAGCGAAAAAACAAGAAGGGGTAGTGAGCAGTTCTTC. Amino acids: CASEKTRRGSEQFF.

The rearrangement uses TRBV19 and TRBJ2-1; either TRBD1 or TRBD2 may fit D (5 bases each). The ends were cut back, 8 bases at V and 4 bases at J, with 18 bases in the middle. The CDR3 has 15 amino acids. The germline gives CDR1 LNHDA, CDR2 SQIVND (reference sequence). CDR3 DNA sequence: TGTGCCAGTTCAAGAGCGGACACCCTGTACAATGAGCAGTTCTTC. Translated, it gives CASSRADTLYNEQFF.

The chain combines TRBV25-1 with TRBJ2-1; either TRBD1 or TRBD2 may fit D (5 bases each). CDR1 MGHDK and CDR2 SYGVNS come from the germline V gene. The CDR3 contains 12 residues. Trimming took off 6 bases at V and 12 bases at J, with 15 bases between the two ends. Written as DNA, the CDR3 is TGTGCCAGCAGGCTGGGGGTCGACAGGCAGTTCTTC. It codes for CASRLGVDRQFF.

This clone is a singleton in its sample. The rearrangement joins TRBV4-2 to TRBJ2-5, with 10 bases fitting TRBD1. V lost 0 bases, J lost 3 bases, and 7 bases stayed unmatched. There are 17 residues in the CDR3. CDR1 is LGHNA, CDR2 YNFKEQ, per germline. DNA of the CDR3: TGTGCCAGCAGCCAAGAGTATGGGACAGGGGTAAAAGAGACCCAGTACTTC. It yields the protein CASSQEYGTGVKETQYF.

This chain uses TRBV11-2 with TRBJ2-7; 7 bases are shared with TRBD1. The trim removed 4 bases at V and 0 bases at J, leaving 6 bases unmatched. Germline loops: CDR1 SGHAT, CDR2 FQNNGV. The CDR3 covers 15 residues. CDR3 DNA: TGTGCCAGCAGCTCGTACAGGGGAACCTCCTACGAGCAGTACTTC. Translated, it gives CASSSYRGTSYEQYF.

Worth noting for this clone: Different DNA sequences within this sample yield the same CDR3. The J gene is TRBJ1-1, the V gene TRBV5-1; D gene unclear. The CDR3 totals 14 residues. Trimming shortened V by 0 bases and J by 1 base, and 7 bases separated the two germline ends. Germline values: CDR1 SGHRS, CDR2 YFSETQ. In DNA, the CDR3 is TGCGCCAGCAGCTTGGGAGACGGGAACACTGAAGCTTTCTTT. Its translation is CASSLGDGNTEAFF.

The chain combines TRBV11-2 with TRBJ2-7, with D perhaps matching TRBD1 (6 bases). V lost 1 base and J 2 bases, leaving 9 bases between the germline ends. The CDR3 runs 14 residues. Germline assignment: CDR1 SGHAT and CDR2 FQNNGV. The CDR3 DNA reads TGTGCCAGCAGCTTAGCTGCAGGGGCCTACGAGCAGTACTTC. Protein sequence: CASSLAAGAYEQYF.

The V gene is TRBV7-2, the J gene TRBJ2-2, with 9 positions matching TRBD1. Germline values: CDR1 SGHTA, CDR2 FQGNSA. V was pared by 5 bases and J by 4 bases, with 5 bases of the junction left unmatched. The CDR3 totals 15 residues. CDR3 sequence (DNA): TGTGCCAGCAGCCGGGACAGGGTGGGCACCGGGGAGCTGTTTTTT. Translation: CASSRDRVGTGELFF.

The rearrangement joins TRBV30 to TRBJ1-5, with a possible D match to TRBD1 (6 bases). V was cut by 0 bases and J by 0 bases, with 18 bases left in between. The CDR3 runs to 18 residues. From germline, CDR1 is GTSNPN and CDR2 SVGIG (reference sequence). The CDR3 region has the DNA TGTGCCTGGAGTGTAGGCAGGGGCAATTTCTATAGCAATCAGCCCCAGCATTTT. Amino acid sequence: CAWSVGRGNFYSNQPQHF.

The V gene is TRBV2, the J gene TRBJ2-3; a weak D match, TRBD1 (7 bases). Germline CDR1 is SNHLY and CDR2 is FYNNEI. Trimming pared 8 bases from V and 0 bases from J, leaving 12 bases between. This CDR3 has 14 amino acids. CDR3 DNA sequence: TGTGCCAGCTCCAGGGGGGCTAGCACAGATACGCAGTATTTT. It specifies CASSRGASTDTQYF.

The genes are TRBV5-5 and TRBJ2-4; 9 bases align to TRBD1. V shed 0 bases, J shed 7 bases, and the junction held 5 bases outside the gene matches. The CDR3 contains 15 residues. The germline V gene encodes CDR1 SGHKS and CDR2 YYEKEE (reference sequence). CDR3 protein: CASSLGDRAGNIQYF. In DNA, the CDR3 is TGTGCCAGCAGCTTGGGGGACAGGGCCGGGAACATTCAGTACTTC.

The rearrangement links TRBV15 to TRBJ2-2; D is unclear. Trimming took off 0 bases at V and 7 bases at J, with 3 bases between the two ends. The CDR3 length is 12 residues. In germline, CDR1 is LNHNV, CDR2 YYDKDF (reference sequence). The CDR3 DNA is TGTGCCACCAGCAGAGAGTTCGGGGAGCTGTTTTTT. Amino acids: CATSREFGELFF.

In this sample, this clone turned up many times. V and J are TRBV6-4 and TRBJ2-3; 13 bases map to TRBD2. The CDR3 sequence is 18 residues long. Germline V lookup: CDR1 MRHNA, CDR2 SNTAGT. V shed 2 bases, J shed 7 bases, and the junction held 12 bases outside the gene matches. CDR3 sequence reads: CASSDTKHWTSGSNTQYF. CDR3 nucleotide sequence: TGTGCCAGCAGTGACACAAAGCACTGGACTAGCGGGAGCAATACGCAGTATTTT.

The rearrangement links TRBV27 to TRBJ1-2; 8 bases map to TRBD1. V dropped 2 bases and J dropped 4; count of bases not matched to a gene: 12. CDR1 MNHEY and CDR2 SMNVEV come from the germline V gene (reference sequence). The CDR3 runs to 17 residues. The CDR3 protein is CASSLKGGRGRLYGYTF. The CDR3 nucleotides are TGTGCCAGCAGTTTAAAGGGCGGCAGGGGGCGCCTCTATGGCTACACCTTC.

This rearrangement joins TRBV19 to TRBJ2-1; 10 bases match TRBD1. The V and J ends lost 10 bases and 9 bases, in that order; junction bases with no gene match: 9. The CDR3 runs 13 residues. Germline values: CDR1 LNHDA, CDR2 SQIVND (reference sequence). CDR3 protein: CATVRQGAGEQFF. Here the CDR3 DNA reads TGTGCCACCGTTCGACAGGGGGCGGGTGAGCAGTTCTTC.

The chain links TRBV27 to TRBJ2-7; 8 nucleotides align to TRBD2. Per the germline V gene, CDR1 is MNHEY and CDR2 is SMNVEV (reference sequence). V was pared by 0 bases and J by 3 bases, with 4 bases of the junction left unmatched. The CDR3 is 15 amino acids. The CDR3 loop is CASSLSISGSYEQYF. In DNA, the CDR3 is TGTGCCAGCAGTTTATCGATAAGCGGGAGCTACGAGCAGTACTTC.